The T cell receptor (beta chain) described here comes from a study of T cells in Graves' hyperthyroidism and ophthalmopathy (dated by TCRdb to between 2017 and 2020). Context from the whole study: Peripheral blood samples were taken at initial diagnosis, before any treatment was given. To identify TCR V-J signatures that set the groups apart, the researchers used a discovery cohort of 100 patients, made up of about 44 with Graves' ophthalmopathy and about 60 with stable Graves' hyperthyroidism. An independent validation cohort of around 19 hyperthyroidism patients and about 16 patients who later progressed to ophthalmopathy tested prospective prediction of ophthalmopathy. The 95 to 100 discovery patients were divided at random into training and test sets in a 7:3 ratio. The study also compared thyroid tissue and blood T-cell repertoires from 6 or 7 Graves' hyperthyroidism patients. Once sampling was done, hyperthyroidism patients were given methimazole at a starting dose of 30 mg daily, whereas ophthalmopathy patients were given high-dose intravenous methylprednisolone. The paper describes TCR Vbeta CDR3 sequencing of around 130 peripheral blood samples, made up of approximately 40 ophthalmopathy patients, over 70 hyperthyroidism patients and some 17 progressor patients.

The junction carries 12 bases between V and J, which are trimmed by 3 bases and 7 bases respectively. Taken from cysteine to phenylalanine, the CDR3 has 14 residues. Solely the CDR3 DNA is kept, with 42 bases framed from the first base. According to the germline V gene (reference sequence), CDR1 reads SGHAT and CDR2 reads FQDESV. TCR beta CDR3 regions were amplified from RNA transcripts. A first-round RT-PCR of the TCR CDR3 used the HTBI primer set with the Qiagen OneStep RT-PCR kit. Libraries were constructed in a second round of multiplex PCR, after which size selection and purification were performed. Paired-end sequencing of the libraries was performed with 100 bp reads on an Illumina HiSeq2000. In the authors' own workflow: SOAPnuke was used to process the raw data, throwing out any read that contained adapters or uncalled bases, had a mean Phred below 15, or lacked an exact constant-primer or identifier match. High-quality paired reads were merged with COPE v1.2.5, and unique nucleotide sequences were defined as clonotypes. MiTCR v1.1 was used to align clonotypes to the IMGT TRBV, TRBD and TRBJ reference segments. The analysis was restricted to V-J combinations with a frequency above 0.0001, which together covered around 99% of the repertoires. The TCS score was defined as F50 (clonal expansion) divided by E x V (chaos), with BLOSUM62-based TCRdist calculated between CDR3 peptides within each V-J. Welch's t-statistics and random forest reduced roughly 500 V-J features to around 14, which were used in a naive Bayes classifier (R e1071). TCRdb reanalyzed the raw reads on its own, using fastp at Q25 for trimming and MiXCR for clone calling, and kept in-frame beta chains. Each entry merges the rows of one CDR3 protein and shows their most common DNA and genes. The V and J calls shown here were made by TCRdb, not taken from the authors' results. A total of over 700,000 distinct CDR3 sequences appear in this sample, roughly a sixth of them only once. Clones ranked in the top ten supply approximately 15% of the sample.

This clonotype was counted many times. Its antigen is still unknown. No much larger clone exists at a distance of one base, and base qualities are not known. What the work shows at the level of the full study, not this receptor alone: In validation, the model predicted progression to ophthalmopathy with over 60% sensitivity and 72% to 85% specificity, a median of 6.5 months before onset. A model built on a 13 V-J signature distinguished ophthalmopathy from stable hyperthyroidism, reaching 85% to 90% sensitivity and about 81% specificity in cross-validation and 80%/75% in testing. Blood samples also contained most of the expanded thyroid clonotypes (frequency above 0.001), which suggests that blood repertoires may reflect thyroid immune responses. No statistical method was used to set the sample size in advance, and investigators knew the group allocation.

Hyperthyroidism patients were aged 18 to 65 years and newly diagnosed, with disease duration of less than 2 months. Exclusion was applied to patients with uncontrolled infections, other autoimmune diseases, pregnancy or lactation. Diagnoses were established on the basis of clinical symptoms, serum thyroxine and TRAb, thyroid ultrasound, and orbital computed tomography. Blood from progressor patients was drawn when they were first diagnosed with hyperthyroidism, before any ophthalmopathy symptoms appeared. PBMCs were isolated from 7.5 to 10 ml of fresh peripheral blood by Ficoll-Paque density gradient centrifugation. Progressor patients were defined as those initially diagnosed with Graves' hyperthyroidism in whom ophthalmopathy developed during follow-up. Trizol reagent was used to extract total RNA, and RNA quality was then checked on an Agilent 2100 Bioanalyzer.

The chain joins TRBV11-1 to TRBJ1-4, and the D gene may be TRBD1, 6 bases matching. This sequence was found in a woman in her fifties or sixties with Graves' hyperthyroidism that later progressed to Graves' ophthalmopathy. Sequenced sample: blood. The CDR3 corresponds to CASSFDRSREKLFF. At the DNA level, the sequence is TGTGCCAGCAGCTTTGACAGGTCTCGTGAAAAACTGTTTTTT. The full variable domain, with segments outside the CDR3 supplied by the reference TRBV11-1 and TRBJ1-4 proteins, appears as EAEVAQSPRYKITEKSQAVAFWCDPISGHATLYWYRQILGQGPELLVQFQDESVVDDSQLPKDRFSAERLKGVDSTLKIQPAELGDSAMYLCASSFDRSREKLFFGSGTQLSVL.